This T cell receptor beta chain stems from a study of blood T cell repertoires in COVID-19. Turning to the study itself: Samples taken during acute and convalescent COVID-19 were collected in the United States, Italy and Spain. PBMCs, B-cell-depleted T cells, or T cells provided the cDNA or gDNA that made up the material.

In the original analysis: It was from reference gene primer amplification that nucleated cell counts were estimated. The protocol was immunoSEQ multiplex PCR, while the TCRdb copy is restricted to in-frame clones and leaves out a portion. The V and J calls and the clone size are those of that table, but D and trimming were determined from the DNA. The sample holds fewer than 350,000 clones, approximately 92% seen once. Seattle cases were enrolled at active infection and followed longitudinally. Unmatched junction bases numbered 3, after V lost 3 bases and J lost 4 bases. Germline CDR1 and CDR2: SNHLY and FYNNEI. The CDR3 runs to 15 residues. This clone was seen once.

This chain links TRBV2 with TRBJ1-6; 7 nucleotides align to TRBD1. The TCR sequence derives from a woman aged 25 to 39 with COVID-19, enrolled during active disease. Sequencing used peripheral blood. The CDR3: CASSEPGQYNSPLHF. CDR3 nucleotides: TGTGCCAGCAGTGAGCCGGGACAGTATAATTCACCCCTCCACTTT.